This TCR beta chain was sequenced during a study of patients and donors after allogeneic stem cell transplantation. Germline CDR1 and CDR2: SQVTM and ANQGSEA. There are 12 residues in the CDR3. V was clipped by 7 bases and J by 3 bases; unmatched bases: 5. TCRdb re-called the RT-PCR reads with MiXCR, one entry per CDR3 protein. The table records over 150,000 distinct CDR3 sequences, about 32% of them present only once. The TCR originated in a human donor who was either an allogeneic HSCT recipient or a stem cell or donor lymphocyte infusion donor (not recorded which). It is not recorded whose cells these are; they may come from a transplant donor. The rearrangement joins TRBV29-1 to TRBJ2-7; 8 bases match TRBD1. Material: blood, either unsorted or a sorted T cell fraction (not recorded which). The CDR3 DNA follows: TGCAGCGGTGGACAGGGCTACTACGAGCAGTACTTC. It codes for CSGGQGYYEQYF.